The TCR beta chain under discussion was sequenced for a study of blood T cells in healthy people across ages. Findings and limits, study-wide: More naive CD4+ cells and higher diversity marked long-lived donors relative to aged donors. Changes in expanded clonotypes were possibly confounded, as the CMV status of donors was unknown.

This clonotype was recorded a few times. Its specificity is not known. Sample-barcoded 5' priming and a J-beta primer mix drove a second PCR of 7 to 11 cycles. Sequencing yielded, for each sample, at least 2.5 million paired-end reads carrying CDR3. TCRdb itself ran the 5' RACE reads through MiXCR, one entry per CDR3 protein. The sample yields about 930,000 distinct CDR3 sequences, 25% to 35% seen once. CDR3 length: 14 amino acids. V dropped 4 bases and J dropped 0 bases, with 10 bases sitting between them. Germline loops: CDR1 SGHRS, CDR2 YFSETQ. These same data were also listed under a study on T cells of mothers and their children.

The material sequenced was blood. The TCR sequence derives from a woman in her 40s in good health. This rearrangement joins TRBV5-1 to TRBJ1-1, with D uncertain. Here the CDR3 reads CASSPQNMNTEAFF. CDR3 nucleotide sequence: TGCGCCAGCAGCCCACAGAACATGAACACTGAAGCTTTCTTT.